A single sample gave rise to the 19 T cell receptor beta chains below, sequenced in a study of blood T cell repertoires in COVID-19. The data were produced by immunoSEQ multiplex PCR, yet TCRdb's version contains in-frame clones alone and is incomplete. The sample lists a few hundred thousand clones, just over 90% occurring once. Sequenced: PBMCs or T cells enriched from blood (not recorded which). The receptors were sampled from a woman aged 40 to 50 who had been exposed to COVID-19.

The DNA for the CDR3 is TGCAGCGTTGTATTCCGGCAGGCCCACTATGGCTACACCTTC. Protein: CSVVFRQAHYGYTF. This chain joins TRBV29-1 and TRBJ1-2; D gene uncertain. V lost 4 bases and J 3 bases, leaving 15 bases between the germline ends. Per germline, CDR1 SQVTM and CDR2 ANQGSEA. The CDR3 is 14 residues long. Combining the CDR3 with reference TRBV29-1 and TRBJ1-2 gives the whole variable domain SAVISQKPSRDICQRGTSLTIQCQVDSQVTMMFWYRQQPGQSLTLIATANQGSEATYESGFVIDKFPISRPNLTFSTLTVSNMSPEDSSIYLCSVVFRQAHYGYTFGSGTRLTVV.

V and J are TRBV29-1 and TRBJ2-5, with D perhaps TRBD2 (5 bases). CDR3 length: 12 amino acids. Germline lookup yields CDR1 SQVTM and CDR2 ANQGSEA. The ends were cut back, 6 bases at V and 2 bases at J, with 10 bases in the middle. DNA for the CDR3: TGCAGCGTCGGGGTATCGCAAGAGACCCAGTACTTC. This gives the protein CSVGVSQETQYF.

The rearrangement links TRBV7-8 to TRBJ1-1; D uncertain. Trimming left V 1 base short and J 4 bases short, with 13 bases between. There are 15 residues in the CDR3. From germline, CDR1 is SGHVS and CDR2 FQNEAQ. The chain's CDR3 is CASSLVRWRATEAFF. The CDR3 bases are TGTGCCAGCAGCTTAGTAAGGTGGAGGGCCACTGAAGCTTTCTTT.

This clone appeared once. The chain uses TRBV6-5 and TRBJ2-1; 11 positions match TRBD2. Looked up from germline, CDR1 is MNHEY and CDR2 is SVGAGI. The V gene end was trimmed by 6 bases and the J gene end by 10 bases; junction bases not matched to a gene: 5. The CDR3 is 13 residues long. CDR3: CASRLAGAREQFF. CDR3 nucleotides: TGTGCCAGCAGACTAGCGGGAGCGCGGGAGCAGTTCTTC.

The chain recombines TRBV5-6 with TRBJ2-4; 14 bases map to TRBD2. Germline values: CDR1 SGHDT, CDR2 YYEEEE. Trimming took 3 bases from V and 6 from J; bases not matched to a gene: 8. CDR3 length: 17 residues. CDR3 region: CASSSWGLAGVVNIQYF. The DNA of the CDR3 is TGTGCCAGCAGCTCGTGGGGACTAGCGGGAGTAGTAAACATTCAGTACTTC.

The chain employs TRBV11-2 and TRBJ2-3, with TRBD2 identical over 11 bases. Trimming removed 5 bases from V and 5 bases from J; junction bases left unmatched: 6. This CDR3 has 15 residues. Per the germline V gene, CDR1 is SGHAT and CDR2 is FQNNGV. The DNA of the CDR3 is TGTGCCAGCAGCCCCAGACTAGCGGGAAAAGATACGCAGTATTTT. This encodes CASSPRLAGKDTQYF.

The V and J genes are TRBV7-9 and TRBJ1-4, with 8 bases fitting TRBD1. Germline loops: CDR1 SEHNR, CDR2 FQNEAQ (reference sequence). The CDR3 covers 17 residues. The J segment lost 7 bases and the V segment lost 2 bases, leaving 12 bases of the junction unmatched. CDR3 residues: CASSLLASGTGGEKLFF. Here the CDR3 DNA reads TGTGCCAGCAGCTTATTGGCTTCCGGGACAGGAGGTGAAAAACTGTTTTTT.

V and J are TRBV5-1 and TRBJ1-2, with a possible D match to TRBD1 (6 bases). V shed 5 bases and J shed 1 base, with 15 bases lying between them. Germline-derived CDR1 and CDR2 are SGHRS and YFSETQ. The CDR3 totals 15 residues. The CDR3 nucleotides read TGCGCCAGCAGGGTGGAGGCAGGGGTTAACTATGGCTACACCTTC. Its translation: CASRVEAGVNYGYTF.

The chain is built from TRBV2 and TRBJ2-2; TRBD1 might be the D (6 bases). V was pared by 7 bases and J by 4 bases, with 7 bases between. CDR1 SNHLY and CDR2 FYNNEI come from the germline V gene. The CDR3 totals 12 residues. The CDR3 DNA reads as TGTGCCAGCAACAGGGCCACCGGGGAGCTGTTTTTT. It yields the protein CASNRATGELFF.

The V and J genes are TRBV30 and TRBJ2-7; 12 bases fit TRBD1. The V gene end was trimmed by 0 bases and the J gene end by 2 bases; junction bases not matched to a gene: 23. Germline V CDR1 and CDR2: GTSNPN, SVGIG (reference sequence). The CDR3 sequence is 22 residues long. The CDR3, as DNA: TGTGCCTGGAGTGTAAGTGTTAATTTGGCCGGGACAGGGGGCTATTGGCCCTACGAGCAGTACTTC. This encodes CAWSVSVNLAGTGGYWPYEQYF.

Concerning this clone: A single base separates this from a much larger clone, so it may be a read error. Other DNA sequences from this sample encode an identical CDR3 as well. This sequence joins TRBV7-9 and TRBJ1-1; tentatively, D is TRBD1 (5 bases). CDR1 and CDR2 (germline): SEHNR, FQNEAQ (reference sequence). The length of the CDR3 is 14 residues. Trimming pared 1 base from V and 1 base from J, leaving 7 bases between. DNA for the CDR3: TGTGCCAGCAGCTTAGGCCAGGGGAACACTGAAGCTTTCTTT. It encodes CASSLGQGNTEAFF.

The chain recombines TRBV12-3 or TRBV12-4 with TRBJ1-1; no clear D. V lost 7 bases to trimming and J lost 6 bases, with 12 bases between them. The CDR3 consists of 12 residues. In DNA, the CDR3 is TGTGCCAGCATCCCCGACACCGCTGAAGCTTTCTTT. It yields the protein CASIPDTAEAFF.

In its sample, this clone was seen a few times. The rearrangement links TRBV4-3 to TRBJ2-7, with D uncertain. The CDR3 is made up of 14 amino acids. Trimming pared 0 bases from V and 4 bases from J, leaving 10 bases between. Germline CDR1 reads LGHNA; CDR2 reads YSLEER. The chain's CDR3 is CASSQDSLGYEQYF. The CDR3 DNA is TGCGCCAGCAGCCAAGATTCCCTCGGTTACGAGCAGTACTTC.

This clone is a singleton in its sample. The chain employs TRBV5-8 and TRBJ2-7; D gene uncertain. The CDR3 is 14 amino acids. Trimming removed 0 bases at V and 7 bases at J, with 14 bases between. Germline loops: CDR1 SGHTS, CDR2 YDEGEE. The CDR3 sequence: CASSLESGLSEQYF. CDR3 DNA: TGTGCCAGCAGCTTGGAATCGGGTTTGTCTGAGCAGTACTTC.

This rearrangement joins TRBV7-9 to TRBJ2-7; 11 bases are shared with TRBD1. J was trimmed by 4 bases and V by 5 bases; bases with no gene match: 7. Germline V gene lookup returns CDR1 SEHNR and CDR2 FQNEAQ (reference sequence). This CDR3 region has 15 residues. CDR3 nucleotides: TGTGCCAGCAGCGATCAGGACAGGGGGCGTTACGAGCAGTACTTC. This sequence encodes CASSDQDRGRYEQYF.

The CDR3 loop reads CASSVSTAGSYGYTF. The CDR3 region has the DNA TGCGCCAGCAGCGTCAGTACCGCAGGCTCCTATGGCTACACCTTC. This rearrangement joins TRBV4-3 to TRBJ1-2, with D hard to call. The germline gives CDR1 LGHNA, CDR2 YSLEER. The CDR3 length is 15 residues. Trimming removed 5 bases from V and 4 bases from J, with 17 bases in between.

The V call is TRBV6-6, the J call TRBJ1-1; no reliable D call. Deletions cut 5 bases from V and 1 base from J, with 14 bases between. Germline CDR1 is MNHNY and CDR2 is SVGAGI (reference sequence). There are 15 residues in the CDR3. The CDR3 reads CASSPPGGPNTEAFF. The CDR3 nucleotides read TGTGCCAGCAGTCCCCCGGGAGGACCGAACACTGAAGCTTTCTTT.

This clone showed up just once. The chain recombines TRBV30 with TRBJ1-3, with 7 nucleotides matching TRBD1. V lost 3 bases and J lost 2; bases outside the gene matches: 7. The CDR3 runs 15 residues. Per germline, CDR1 GTSNPN and CDR2 SVGIG (reference sequence). CDR3: CAWRSATGAGNTIYF. CDR3 nucleotide sequence: TGTGCCTGGAGGTCCGCTACAGGGGCTGGAAACACCATATATTTT.

This CDR3 reads CASSLGDRLFNEKLFF. CDR3 sequence (DNA): TGTGCCAGCAGCTTAGGGGACAGGTTATTTAATGAAAAACTGTTTTTT. This chain connects TRBV7-2 to TRBJ1-4, with 8 bases identical to TRBD1. This CDR3 comprises 16 residues. Germline CDR1 is SGHTA and CDR2 is FQGNSA. Trimming at V came to 1 base and at J to 4 bases, leaving 5 bases not matched to a gene.